The 11 T cell receptor beta chains below were found in one sample sequenced in a study of cytomegalovirus exposure and HLA in healthy donors (dated by TCRdb to between 2016 and 2019). To prepare the library, the immunoSEQ multiplex PCR assay was applied. The multiplex PCR relied on a mix of 60 forward primers for TCR Vbeta segments and 13 reverse primers for TCR Jbeta segments. In TCRdb, the immuneACCESS table is reduced to in-frame sequences with V and J assigned. These tables do not hold every clone; where another copy was compared, an unresolved V gene accounts for under half, and the others remain unexplained. The sample contains some 130,000 clones, about four fifths of them found a single time. The ten biggest clones cover about 1.1% of the sample. Material: PBMCs. Source of these receptors: a male donor in good health and CMV-seronegative.

The sample holds a few counts of this clone. The chain recombines TRBV9 with TRBJ1-6; 7 bases line up with TRBD1. V shed 4 bases and J 11 bases; nucleotides not matched to a gene: 9. This CDR3 is built from 14 residues. Germline V lookup: CDR1 SGDLS, CDR2 YYNGEE. The CDR3 bases are TGTGCCAGCAGCCCCCCTACAGGGGATGCACCCCTCCACTTT. It translates to CASSPPTGDAPLHF.

The chain has TRBV9 and TRBJ1-2, with D perhaps matching TRBD1 (5 bases). Looked up from germline, CDR1 is SGDLS and CDR2 is YYNGEE. Between the trimmed V and J ends, which lost 0 bases and 7 bases, there was a span of 19 bases. The CDR3 loop spans 16 amino acids. The CDR3 sequence: CASSVERGVGGGGYTF. The CDR3 bases are TGTGCCAGCAGCGTAGAACGCGGGGTAGGTGGGGGTGGCTACACCTTC.

A remark on this clone: One end of the junction is discordant with germline, which a read error may explain. The chain combines TRBV7-9 with TRBJ2-7; D gene unclear. The CDR3 has 12 amino acids. CDR1 SEHNR and CDR2 FQNEAQ come from the germline V gene (reference sequence). The DNA of the CDR3 is TGTTCCAGCAGCCCCCAGGCCTACGAGCAGTACTTC. The encoded protein is CSSSPQAYEQYF.

The table lists this clone with a count of one. No DNA is shown, since the ends of the CDR3 on it are uncertain; the CDR3 is the one TCRdb lists. The chain joins TRBV12-1 to TRBJ2-5; the DNA was not compared with TRBD2, the D call given in the table. TRBV12-1 is deemed a pseudogene. The CDR3 has 19 residues if both end residues are counted. The CDR3 spells CASSCRVGRGAPPRETQYF.

This clone is a singleton in its sample. The chain employs TRBV9 and TRBJ2-2; 12 positions agree with TRBD2. Germline V gene sequence: CDR1 SGDLS, CDR2 YYNGEE. The CDR3 has 17 amino acids. The ends lost 0 bases at V and 6 bases at J; junction bases unmatched: 6. The CDR3 protein is CASSVAASGGASGELFF. CDR3 in DNA: TGTGCCAGCAGCGTAGCTGCTAGCGGGGGGGCATCCGGGGAGCTGTTTTTT.

This chain links TRBV7-9 with TRBJ1-2; 10 nucleotides match TRBD1. The CDR3 covers 16 residues. In germline, CDR1 is SEHNR, CDR2 FQNEAQ (reference sequence). V trimming: 1 base; J trimming: 4 bases; junction bases outside the gene matches: 6. Here the CDR3 reads CASSLGGTGAAYGYTF. The CDR3 bases are TGTGCCAGCAGCTTAGGGGGGACAGGGGCCGCCTATGGCTACACCTTC. Combining the CDR3 with reference TRBV7-9 and TRBJ1-2 gives the whole variable domain DTGVSQNPRHKITKRGQNVTFRCDPISEHNRLYWYRQTLGQGPEFLTYFQNEAQLEKSRLLSDRFSAERPKGSFSTLEIQRTEQGDSAMYLCASSLGGTGAAYGYTFGSGTRLTVV.

As DNA, the CDR3 is TGTGCCAGCAGTGTGCAAGCGACTAGCACAGATACGCAGTATTTT. It translates to CASSVQATSTDTQYF. The V call is TRBV2, the J call TRBJ2-3; no reliable D call. Per germline, CDR1 SNHLY and CDR2 FYNNEI. The V gene lost 4 bases and the J gene lost 0 bases, with 11 bases spanning the gap. The CDR3 has 15 amino acids.

The CDR3 sequence: CSVDNRGTDTQYF. In DNA form, the CDR3 reads TGCAGCGTTGATAACAGGGGGACAGATACGCAGTATTTT. The chain carries TRBV29-1 and TRBJ2-3, with 8 nucleotides matching TRBD1. V trimming: 3 bases; J trimming: 3 bases; junction bases outside the gene matches: 2. The CDR3 runs to 13 residues. Germline loops: CDR1 SQVTM, CDR2 ANQGSEA.

The rearrangement joins TRBV7-6 to TRBJ2-1; TRBD2 aligns across 12 bases. After removal of 4 bases from V and 9 bases from J, the junction contained 4 bases not matched to a gene. The germline CDR1 and CDR2 sequences are SGHVS and FNYEAQ. The CDR3 consists of 14 residues. The CDR3 coding sequence is TGTGCCAGCAGCTCTAGCGGGGGGGCGGCTGAGCAGTTCTTC. Residues: CASSSSGGAAEQFF.

The J gene is TRBJ2-1, the V gene TRBV9; TRBD1 matches at 7 bases. The CDR3 has 16 residues. Germline-derived CDR1 and CDR2 are SGDLS and YYNGEE. With V trimmed by 3 bases and J by 8 bases, 14 bases remained unmatched. CDR3 loop: CASSEESGGSSDEQFF. The DNA for the CDR3 is TGTGCCAGCAGCGAGGAGTCAGGGGGATCCTCGGATGAGCAGTTCTTC. Filled out from reference TRBV9 and TRBJ2-1, the complete variable domain reads DSGVTQTPKHLITATGQRVTLRCSPRSGDLSVYWYQQSLDQGLQFLIQYYNGEERAKGNILERFSAQQFPDLHSELNLSSLELGDSALYFCASSEESGGSSDEQFFGPGTRLTVL.

The chain is built from TRBV5-4 and TRBJ1-2; no clear D gene. The CDR3 is made up of 14 amino acids. CDR1 and CDR2 (germline): SGHNT, YYREEE (reference sequence). Trimming removed 0 bases from V and 8 bases from J, with 14 bases in between. DNA of the CDR3: TGTGCCAGCAGCTTGGGCCAGGTCCTTGGGGGCTACACCTTC. As protein: CASSLGQVLGGYTF.